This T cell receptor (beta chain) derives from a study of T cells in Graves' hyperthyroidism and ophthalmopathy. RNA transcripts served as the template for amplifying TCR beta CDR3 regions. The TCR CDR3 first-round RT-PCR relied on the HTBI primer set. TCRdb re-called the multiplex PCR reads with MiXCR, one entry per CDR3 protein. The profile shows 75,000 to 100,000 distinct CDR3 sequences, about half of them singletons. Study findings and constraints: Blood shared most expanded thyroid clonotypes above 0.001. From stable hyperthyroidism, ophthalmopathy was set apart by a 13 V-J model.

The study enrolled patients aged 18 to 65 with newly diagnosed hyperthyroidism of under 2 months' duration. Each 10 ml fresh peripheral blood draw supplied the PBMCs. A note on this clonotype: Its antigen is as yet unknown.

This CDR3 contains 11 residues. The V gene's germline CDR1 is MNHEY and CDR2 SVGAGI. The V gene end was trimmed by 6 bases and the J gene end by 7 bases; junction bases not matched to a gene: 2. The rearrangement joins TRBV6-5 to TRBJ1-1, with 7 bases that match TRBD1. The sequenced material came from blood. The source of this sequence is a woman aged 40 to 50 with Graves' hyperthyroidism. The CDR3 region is CASSDRDEAFF. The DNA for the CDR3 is TGTGCCAGCAGCGACAGGGATGAAGCTTTCTTT.